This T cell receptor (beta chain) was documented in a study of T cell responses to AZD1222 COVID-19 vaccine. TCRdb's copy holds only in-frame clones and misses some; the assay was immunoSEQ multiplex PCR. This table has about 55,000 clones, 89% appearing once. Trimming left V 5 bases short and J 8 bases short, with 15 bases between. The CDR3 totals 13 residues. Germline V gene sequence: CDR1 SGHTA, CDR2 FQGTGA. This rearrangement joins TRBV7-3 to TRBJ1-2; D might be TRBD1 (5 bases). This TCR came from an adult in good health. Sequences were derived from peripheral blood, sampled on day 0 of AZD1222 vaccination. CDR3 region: CASSRDGGLGYTF. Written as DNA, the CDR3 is TGTGCCAGCAGCCGGGACGGGGGTCTCGGCTACACCTTC.